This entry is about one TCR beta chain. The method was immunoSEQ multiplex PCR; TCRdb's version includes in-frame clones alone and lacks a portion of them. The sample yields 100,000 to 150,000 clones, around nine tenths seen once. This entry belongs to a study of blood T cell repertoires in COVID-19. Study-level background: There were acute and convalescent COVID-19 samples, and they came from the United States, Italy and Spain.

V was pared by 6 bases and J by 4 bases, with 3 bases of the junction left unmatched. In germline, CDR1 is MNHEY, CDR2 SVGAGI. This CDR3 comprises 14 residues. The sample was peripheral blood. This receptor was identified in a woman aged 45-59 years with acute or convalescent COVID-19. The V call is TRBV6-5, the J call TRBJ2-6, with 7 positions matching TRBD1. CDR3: CASRTGSGANVLTF. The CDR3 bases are TGTGCCAGCAGGACAGGGTCCGGGGCCAACGTCCTGACTTTC.